The 20 T cell receptor beta chains in this list originate from one sample, sequenced in a study of identical twins. Using its own MiXCR run on the 5' RACE reads, TCRdb lists one record per CDR3 protein. The sample carries around 340,000 distinct CDR3 sequences, about 9% recorded once. The source material was naive T cells sorted from blood. These receptors came from a woman aged 45-65 years in good health.

The chain uses TRBV29-1 and TRBJ2-1; 10 bases are shared with TRBD2. The J segment lost 2 bases and the V segment lost 7 bases, leaving 8 bases of the junction unmatched. The germline gives CDR1 SQVTM, CDR2 ANQGSEA. The CDR3 spans 15 residues. Here the CDR3 reads CSAEGAGGPYNEQFF. The CDR3 coding sequence is TGCAGCGCGGAAGGAGCGGGAGGGCCCTACAATGAGCAGTTCTTC.

There are many counts of this clonotype. The V call is TRBV3-1, the J call TRBJ2-1; D may be TRBD1 (6 bases). V dropped 0 bases and J dropped 8 bases, with 11 bases sitting between them. CDR1 LGHDT and CDR2 YNNKEL come from the germline V gene (reference sequence). CDR3 length: 14 amino acids. CDR3 loop: CASSQDPRGDEQFF. The CDR3 DNA sequence: TGTGCCAGCAGCCAAGATCCCAGGGGCGATGAGCAGTTCTTC.

This clonotype has a handful of counts. The V and J genes are TRBV6-5 and TRBJ1-6; tentatively, D is TRBD1 (6 bases). The V and J ends lost 5 bases and 1 base respectively, with 18 bases between them. CDR1 is MNHEY and CDR2 is SVGAGI in the germline V gene. The CDR3 runs to 18 residues. CDR3 in DNA: TGTGCCAGCAGTACGTACGGGGGGCGCGCATCCTATAATTCACCCCTCCACTTT. Its translation: CASSTYGGRASYNSPLHF.

This chain joins TRBV7-8 and TRBJ2-2; 9 bases line up with TRBD2. With 5 bases clipped from V and 3 bases from J, the junction kept 10 bases outside the gene matches. The germline V gene has CDR1 SGHVS and CDR2 FQNEAQ. The CDR3 is 17 residues long. The CDR3, as DNA: TGTGCCAGCAGCCCCGGCAGGGCGGGAGGGGACACCGGGGAGCTGTTTTTT. It is translated as CASSPGRAGGDTGELFF.

This clonotype showed up many times. The J gene is TRBJ1-2, the V gene TRBV2; unclear D gene. CDR1 is SNHLY and CDR2 is FYNNEI in the germline V gene. V lost 8 bases to trimming and J lost 3 bases, with 13 bases between them. The CDR3 sequence is 13 residues long. CDR3 amino acids: CASRSEGDYGYTF. As DNA, the CDR3 is TGTGCCAGCCGCAGTGAGGGCGACTATGGCTACACCTTC.

This clonotype has just a few counts. CDR3 bases: TGCGCCAGCAGTGACCGTCGCGGGACACTTCGATACGAGCAGTACTTC. As protein: CASSDRRGTLRYEQYF. V and J are TRBV10-2 and TRBJ2-7; D may match TRBD1 or TRBD2 (6 bases each). CDR3 length: 16 amino acids. V was trimmed by 3 bases and J by 4 bases, leaving 19 bases between them. Germline V gene data show CDR1 as WSHSY and CDR2 as SAAADI.

The table lists this clonotype with a few counts. The V gene is TRBV19, the J gene TRBJ1-1, with 7 bases lining up with TRBD1. Losses at the gene ends were 6 bases for V and 3 bases for J; bases not matched to a gene: 4. Germline V gene lookup returns CDR1 LNHDA and CDR2 SQIVND (reference sequence). CDR3 length: 13 residues. This CDR3 is CASSSDRDTEAFF. For the CDR3, the DNA is TGTGCCAGTAGCTCCGACAGGGACACTGAAGCTTTCTTT.

This clonotype was recorded once. This chain uses TRBV5-6 with TRBJ2-1, with 7 nucleotides matching TRBD2. Germline trimming cut 0 bases from V and 4 bases from J; bases unmatched to any gene: 4. CDR3 size: 15 residues. Germline V gene lookup returns CDR1 SGHDT and CDR2 YYEEEE. The CDR3 region is CASSLAPSGYNEQFF. Written as DNA, the CDR3 is TGTGCCAGCAGCTTGGCTCCTAGCGGATACAATGAGCAGTTCTTC.

This clonotype was recorded many times. The chain employs TRBV4-1 and TRBJ2-2; 13 bases line up with TRBD2. This CDR3 comprises 17 residues. V lost 1 base and J lost 5; bases outside the gene matches: 4. Germline V CDR1 and CDR2: MGHRA, YSYEKL. As DNA, the CDR3 is TGCGCCAGCAGCCAAGGGACTAGCGGGAGACGGACCGGGGAGCTGTTTTTT. Its protein is CASSQGTSGRRTGELFF.

This chain connects TRBV6-5 to TRBJ2-7, with D possibly being TRBD1 (6 bases). V was shortened by 5 bases and J by 3 bases, with 11 bases between the two germline ends. Per germline, CDR1 MNHEY and CDR2 SVGAGI. The CDR3 is 13 amino acids. CDR3 in amino acids: CASSQGPLYEQYF. The CDR3, as DNA: TGTGCCAGCAGTCAGGGGCCCCTCTACGAGCAGTACTTC.

This chain joins TRBV24-1 and TRBJ1-2; weak D call: TRBD1 (6 bases). Germline V gives CDR1 KGHDR, CDR2 SFDVKD. V was cut by 4 bases and J by 5 bases, with 10 bases left in between. The CDR3 loop spans 13 amino acids. The CDR3: CATSDRQDYGYTF. The CDR3 nucleotides read TGTGCCACCAGTGACAGACAGGATTATGGCTACACCTTC.

The chain is built from TRBV12-3 or TRBV12-4 and TRBJ2-2; D might be TRBD2 (6 bases). The CDR3 spans 16 residues. The V gene lost 0 bases and the J gene lost 0 bases, with 8 bases spanning the gap. This CDR3 reads CASSLASGSNTGELFF. The CDR3 DNA is TGTGCCAGCAGTTTAGCTAGCGGATCGAACACCGGGGAGCTGTTTTTT.

This clonotype came up many times. The CDR3 region has the DNA TGTGCCAGCACCATCCAGATCACAGGGGGCACTGAAGCTTTCTTT. Amino acids: CASTIQITGGTEAFF. The V gene is TRBV27, the J gene TRBJ1-1; 8 bases map to TRBD1. J was trimmed by 4 bases and V by 7 bases; bases with no gene match: 11. The germline CDR1 and CDR2 sequences are MNHEY and SMNVEV (reference sequence). CDR3 length equals 15 residues.

The chain uses TRBV29-1 and TRBJ2-5; D is undetermined. Trimming removed 5 bases at V and 5 bases at J, with 9 bases between. This CDR3 comprises 11 residues. Germline CDR1 and CDR2: SQVTM and ANQGSEA. For the CDR3, the DNA is TGCAGCGTTAATTTGATCGAGACCCAGTACTTC. It codes for CSVNLIETQYF.

This clonotype was seen a handful of times. The V call is TRBV9, the J call TRBJ2-6; no definite D call. In germline, CDR1 is SGDLS, CDR2 YYNGEE. This CDR3 is 16 amino acids long. Trimming removed 0 bases at V and 4 bases at J, with 11 bases between. DNA for the CDR3: TGTGCCAGCAGCGTAGGGAGAATTAGGGGGGCCAACGTCCTGACTTTC. Translating gives CASSVGRIRGANVLTF. The variable domain in full, completed from reference TRBV9 and TRBJ2-6, reads DSGVTQTPKHLITATGQRVTLRCSPRSGDLSVYWYQQSLDQGLQFLIQYYNGEERAKGNILERFSAQQFPDLHSELNLSSLELGDSALYFCASSVGRIRGANVLTFGAGSRLTVL.

This rearrangement joins TRBV10-3 to TRBJ2-7, with 12 bases that match TRBD2. Germline lookup yields CDR1 ENHRY and CDR2 SYGVKD. The CDR3 is 14 residues long. The J segment lost 4 bases and the V segment lost 6 bases, leaving 4 bases of the junction unmatched. In nucleotides, the CDR3 is TGTGCCATCAGCGGACTAGCGGGGACTTACGAGCAGTACTTC. Translating it yields CAISGLAGTYEQYF.

This clonotype was detected ten times or more. The J gene is TRBJ2-1, the V gene TRBV29-1; D call uncertain. In germline, CDR1 is SQVTM, CDR2 ANQGSEA. The V end lost 5 bases, the J end lost 2 bases, and 10 bases lay between the germline ends. This CDR3 is 13 amino acids long. CDR3 sequence: CSVQRKPYNEQFF. The CDR3 nucleotides are TGCAGCGTTCAAAGGAAGCCCTACAATGAGCAGTTCTTC.

Only a few counts were recorded for this clonotype. This chain links TRBV6-1 with TRBJ1-5, with 7 bases that match TRBD1. Germline CDR1 reads MNHNS; CDR2 reads SASEGT. The length of the CDR3 is 14 residues. With V trimmed by 6 bases and J by 7 bases, 9 bases remained unmatched. The CDR3: CASSPTGLWQPQHF. CDR3 sequence (DNA): TGTGCCAGCAGCCCGACAGGGTTATGGCAGCCCCAGCATTTT.

This chain joins TRBV12-3 or TRBV12-4 and TRBJ2-1; 7 positions agree with TRBD2. The CDR3 consists of 11 residues. The V and J ends lost 8 bases and 9 bases, in that order; junction bases with no gene match: 4. CDR3 in DNA: TGTGCCAGCGGACTAGGCTTTGAGCAGTTCTTC. It yields the protein CASGLGFEQFF.

This clonotype was picked up a small number of times. The rearrangement links TRBV27 to TRBJ1-1; 7 nucleotides align to TRBD1. V was clipped by 8 bases and J by 0 bases; unmatched bases: 3. The CDR3 contains 13 residues. The V gene's germline CDR1 is MNHEY and CDR2 SMNVEV (reference sequence). CDR3 sequence: CASGTGVNTEAFF. CDR3 bases: TGTGCCAGCGGAACAGGGGTGAACACTGAAGCTTTCTTT.